This T cell receptor (beta chain) appears in the sequencing data of a study of blood T cell repertoires in COVID-19. Background on the study: Samples taken during acute and convalescent COVID-19 were collected in the United States, Italy and Spain.

The authors' processing: Nucleated cell number was recorded as an estimate derived from reference gene primer amplification. Here immunoSEQ multiplex PCR was the method, and the copy in TCRdb shows in-frame clones only, minus some. V and J calls and clone size are given by that table; D and trimming were obtained from the DNA. The sample has some 250,000 clones, just under 90% seen once. Participant-given clinical history determined each cohort assignment. The sequencing sample was made of PBMCs or T cells enriched from blood (not recorded which). The TCR originated in a woman aged 25 to 39 with acute COVID-19.

The CDR3 sequence is CASSLFPASGSYEQYF. The DNA for the CDR3 is TGTGCCAGCAGCTTATTCCCGGCTAGCGGATCCTACGAGCAGTACTTC. The rearrangement joins TRBV7-2 to TRBJ2-7; 7 bases line up with TRBD2. This CDR3 is built from 16 residues. CDR1 and CDR2 (germline): SGHTA, FQGNSA. V shed 2 bases and J 1 base; nucleotides not matched to a gene: 8.